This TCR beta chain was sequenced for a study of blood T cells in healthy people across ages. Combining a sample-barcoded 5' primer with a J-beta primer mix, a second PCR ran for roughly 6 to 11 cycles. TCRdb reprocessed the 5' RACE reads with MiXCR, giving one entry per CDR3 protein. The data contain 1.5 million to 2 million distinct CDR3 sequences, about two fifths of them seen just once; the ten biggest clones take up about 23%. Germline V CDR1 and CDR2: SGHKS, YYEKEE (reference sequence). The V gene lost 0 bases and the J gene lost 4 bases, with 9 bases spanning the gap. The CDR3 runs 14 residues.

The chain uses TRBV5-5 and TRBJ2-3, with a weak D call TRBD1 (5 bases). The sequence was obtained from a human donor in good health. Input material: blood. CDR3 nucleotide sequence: TGTGCCAGCAGCTTGGCAGGGAATCCAGATACGCAGTATTTT. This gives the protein CASSLAGNPDTQYF.